The 6 T cell receptor beta chains below were found in one sample sequenced in a study of CD8+ T cells in alopecia areata. Sequencing relied on a cDNA template that was reverse transcribed from extracted RNA. TCRdb keeps only in-frame clones here, not all; method: immunoSEQ multiplex PCR. The sample holds fewer than 40,000 clones, approximately 52% seen once. The sequencing sample was made of NKG2D-high CD8+ T cells sorted from blood. The receptors derive from a human donor with alopecia areata.

The V call is TRBV14, the J call TRBJ1-6; D is unclear. This CDR3 has 12 amino acids. The germline V and J ends were trimmed by 4 bases and 6 bases, with 4 bases remaining between them. CDR1 is SGHDN and CDR2 is FVKESK in the germline V gene. The CDR3 reads CASSLINSPLHF. DNA of the CDR3: TGTGCCAGCAGCCTTATTAATTCACCCCTCCACTTT.

V is TRBV25-1 and J is TRBJ1-1; D unclear. CDR1 is MGHDK and CDR2 is SYGVNS in the germline V gene. The length of the CDR3 is 13 residues. V shed 5 bases and J shed 1 base, with 8 bases lying between them. In nucleotides, the CDR3 is TGTGCCAGCAGTAGCGGGCCGAACACTGAAGCTTTCTTT. It codes for CASSSGPNTEAFF.

V usage is TRBV28 and J usage is TRBJ2-3; tentatively, D is TRBD1 (5 bases). The CDR3 has 16 residues. V shed 2 bases and J shed 1 base, with 13 bases lying between them. Germline CDR1 is MDHEN and CDR2 is SYDVKM. CDR3 amino acids: CASSLMAGPGTDTQYF. In DNA, the CDR3 is TGTGCCAGCAGTTTAATGGCAGGGCCTGGCACAGATACGCAGTATTTT.

The chain recombines TRBV19 with TRBJ1-1; the D gene is possibly TRBD1 (5 bases). The V end lost 6 bases, the J end lost 8 bases, and 10 bases lay between the germline ends. The CDR3 length is 11 residues. Germline lookup yields CDR1 LNHDA and CDR2 SQIVND (reference sequence). The CDR3 nucleotides are TGTGCCAGTAGATCAGGGAAAGAAGCTTTCTTT. It encodes CASRSGKEAFF.

In its sample, this clone was seen a few times. The chain joins TRBV19 to TRBJ1-1; no reliable D call. The CDR3 length is 13 residues. Trimming removed 7 bases from V and 0 bases from J, with 9 bases in between. CDR1 and CDR2 from the germline V gene are LNHDA and SQIVND (reference sequence). The CDR3 region has the DNA TGTGCCAGTATCGACATAATGAACACTGAAGCTTTCTTT. Protein product: CASIDIMNTEAFF.

The chain carries TRBV5-6 and TRBJ1-1; TRBD1 agrees at 9 bases. The V gene end was trimmed by 4 bases and the J gene end by 8 bases; junction bases not matched to a gene: 3. This CDR3 has 12 residues. From germline, CDR1 is SGHDT and CDR2 YYEEEE. In DNA, the CDR3 is TGTGCCAGCAGCCTCGGGACAGGGGAAGCTTTCTTT. Translated: CASSLGTGEAFF.